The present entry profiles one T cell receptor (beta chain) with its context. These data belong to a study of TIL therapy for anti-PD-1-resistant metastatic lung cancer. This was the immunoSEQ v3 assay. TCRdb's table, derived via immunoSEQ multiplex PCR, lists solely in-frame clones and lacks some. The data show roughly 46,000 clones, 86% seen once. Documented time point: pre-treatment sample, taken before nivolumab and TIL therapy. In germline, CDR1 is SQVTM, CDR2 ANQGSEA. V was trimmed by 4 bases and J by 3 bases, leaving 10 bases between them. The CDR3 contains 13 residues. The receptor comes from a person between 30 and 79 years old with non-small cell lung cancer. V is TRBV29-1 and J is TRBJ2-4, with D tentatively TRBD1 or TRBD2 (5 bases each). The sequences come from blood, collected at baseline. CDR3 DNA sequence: TGCAGCGTTGGGGAGACAGACAAAAACATTCAGTACTTC. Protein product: CSVGETDKNIQYF.